This entry features one T cell receptor (beta chain) sequence. Its antigen remains unknown. The record originates from a study of beta chain features in type 1 diabetes. From germline, CDR1 is SGHRS and CDR2 YFSETQ. CDR3 length equals 15 residues. Trimming cost V 0 bases and J 3 bases, with 12 bases left between them. Findings of the study overall: Among patients with Type 1 diabetes, TCRB CDR3s were moderately but significantly shorter in every one of the four CD4+ subsets.

Expressed TCRB transcripts were sequenced because the entire RNA isolate underwent reverse transcription. This table comes from immunoSEQ multiplex PCR, and its TCRdb copy is limited to in-frame clones, with some not included. The table includes 55,000 to 80,000 clones, 49% detected once. The chain recombines TRBV5-1 with TRBJ2-5; a possible D gene is TRBD1 (6 bases). Sequenced input: central memory CD4+ T cells from blood. The sequence derives from a man aged 30 to 45 with type 1 diabetes. CDR3 bases: TGCGCCAGCAGCTTGGCCTATGAGGGGGAAGAGACCCAGTACTTC. It encodes CASSLAYEGEETQYF.